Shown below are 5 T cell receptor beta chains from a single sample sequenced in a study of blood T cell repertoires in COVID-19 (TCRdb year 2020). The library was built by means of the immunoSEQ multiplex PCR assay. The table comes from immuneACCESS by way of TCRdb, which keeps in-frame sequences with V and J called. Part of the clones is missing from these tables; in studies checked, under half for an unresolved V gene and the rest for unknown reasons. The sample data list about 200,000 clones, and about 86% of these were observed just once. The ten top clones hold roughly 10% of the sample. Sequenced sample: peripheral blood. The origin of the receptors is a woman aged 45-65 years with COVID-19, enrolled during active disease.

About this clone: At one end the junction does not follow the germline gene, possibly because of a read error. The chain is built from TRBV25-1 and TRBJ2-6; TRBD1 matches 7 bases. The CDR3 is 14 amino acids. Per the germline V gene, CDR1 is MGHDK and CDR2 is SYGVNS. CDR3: CASSDPGQAPVLAF. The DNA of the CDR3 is TGTGCCAGCAGTGACCCCGGACAGGCGCCCGTCCTAGCTTTC.

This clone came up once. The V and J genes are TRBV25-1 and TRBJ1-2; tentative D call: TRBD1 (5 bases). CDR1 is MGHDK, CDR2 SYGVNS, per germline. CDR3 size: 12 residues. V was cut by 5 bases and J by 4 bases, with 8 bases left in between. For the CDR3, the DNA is TGTGCCAGCAGTCGGGGGGGCTATGGCTACACCTTC. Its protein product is CASSRGGYGYTF.

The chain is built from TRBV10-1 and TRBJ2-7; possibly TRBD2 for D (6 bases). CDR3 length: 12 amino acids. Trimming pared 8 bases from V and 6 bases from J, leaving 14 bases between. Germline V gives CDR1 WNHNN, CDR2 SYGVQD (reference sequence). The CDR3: CASGGTSGEQYF. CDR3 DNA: TGCGCCAGCGGGGGGACCTCGGGCGAGCAGTACTTC.

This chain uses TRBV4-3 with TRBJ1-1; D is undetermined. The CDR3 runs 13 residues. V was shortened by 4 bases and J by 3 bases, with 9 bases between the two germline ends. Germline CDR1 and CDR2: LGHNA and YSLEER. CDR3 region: CASSLKSDTEAFF. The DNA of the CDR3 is TGCGCCAGCAGCCTAAAGTCGGACACTGAAGCTTTCTTT.

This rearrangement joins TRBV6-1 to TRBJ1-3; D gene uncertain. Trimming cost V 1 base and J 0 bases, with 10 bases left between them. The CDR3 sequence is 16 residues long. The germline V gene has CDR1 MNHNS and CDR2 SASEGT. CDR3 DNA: TGTGCCAGCAGTGAAGTGCGGGGTACCTCTGGAAACACCATATATTTT. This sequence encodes CASSEVRGTSGNTIYF.